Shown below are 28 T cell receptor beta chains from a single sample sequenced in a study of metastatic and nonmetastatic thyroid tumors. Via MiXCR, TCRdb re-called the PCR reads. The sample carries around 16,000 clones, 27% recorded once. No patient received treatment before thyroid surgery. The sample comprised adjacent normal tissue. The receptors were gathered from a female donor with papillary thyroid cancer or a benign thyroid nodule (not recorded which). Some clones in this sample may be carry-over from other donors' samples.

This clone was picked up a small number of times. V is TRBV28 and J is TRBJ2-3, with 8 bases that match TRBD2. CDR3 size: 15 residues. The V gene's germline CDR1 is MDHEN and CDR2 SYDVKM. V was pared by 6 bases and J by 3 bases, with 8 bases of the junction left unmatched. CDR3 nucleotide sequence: TGTGCCAGCAGCCCTCCTAGCGGGTTGACAGATACGCAGTATTTT. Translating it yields CASSPPSGLTDTQYF.

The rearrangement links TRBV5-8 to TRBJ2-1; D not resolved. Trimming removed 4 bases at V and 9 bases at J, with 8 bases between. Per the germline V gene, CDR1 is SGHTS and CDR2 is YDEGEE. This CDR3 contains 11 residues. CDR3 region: CASSQNGEQFF. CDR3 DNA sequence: TGTGCCAGCAGCCAGAACGGTGAGCAGTTCTTC.

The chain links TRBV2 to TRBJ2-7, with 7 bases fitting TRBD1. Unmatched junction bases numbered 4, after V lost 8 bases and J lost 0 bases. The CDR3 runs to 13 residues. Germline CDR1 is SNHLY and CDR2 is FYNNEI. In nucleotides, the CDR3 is TGTGCCAGCTACCGGGACAGCTCCTACGAGCAGTACTTC. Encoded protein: CASYRDSSYEQYF.

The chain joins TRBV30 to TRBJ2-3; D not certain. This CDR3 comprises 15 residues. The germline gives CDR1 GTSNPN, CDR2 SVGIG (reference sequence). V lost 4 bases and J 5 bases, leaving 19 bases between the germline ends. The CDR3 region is CAWKYGKGWGDTQYF. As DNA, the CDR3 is TGTGCCTGGAAGTATGGCAAGGGATGGGGAGATACGCAGTATTTT.

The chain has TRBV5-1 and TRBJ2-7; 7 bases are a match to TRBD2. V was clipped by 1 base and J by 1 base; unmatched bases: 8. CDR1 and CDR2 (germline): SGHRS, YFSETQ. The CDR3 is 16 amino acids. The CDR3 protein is CASSLRSASGSYEQYF. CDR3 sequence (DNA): TGCGCCAGCAGCTTGCGAAGCGCTAGCGGATCCTACGAGCAGTACTTC.

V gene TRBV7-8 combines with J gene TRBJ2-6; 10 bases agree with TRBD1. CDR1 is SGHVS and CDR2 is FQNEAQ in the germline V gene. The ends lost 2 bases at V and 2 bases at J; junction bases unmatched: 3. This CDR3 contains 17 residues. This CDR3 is CASSLMGTGAGANVLTF. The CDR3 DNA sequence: TGTGCCAGCAGCTTAATGGGGACAGGGGCTGGGGCCAACGTCCTGACTTTC.

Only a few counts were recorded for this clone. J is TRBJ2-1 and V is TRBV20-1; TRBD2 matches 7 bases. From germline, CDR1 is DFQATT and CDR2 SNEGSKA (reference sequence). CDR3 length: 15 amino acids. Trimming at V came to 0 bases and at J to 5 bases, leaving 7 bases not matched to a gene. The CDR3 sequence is CSARDHRLAHNEQFF. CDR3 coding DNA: TGCAGTGCTAGAGATCATAGACTAGCCCACAATGAGCAGTTCTTC.

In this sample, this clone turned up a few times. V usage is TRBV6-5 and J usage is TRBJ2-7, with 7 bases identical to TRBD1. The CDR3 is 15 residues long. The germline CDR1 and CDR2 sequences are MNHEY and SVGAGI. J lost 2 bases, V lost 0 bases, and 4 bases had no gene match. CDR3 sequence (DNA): TGTGCCAGCAGTTACTCTCGACAGGGCCCCTACGAGCAGTACGTC. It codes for CASSYSRQGPYEQYV.

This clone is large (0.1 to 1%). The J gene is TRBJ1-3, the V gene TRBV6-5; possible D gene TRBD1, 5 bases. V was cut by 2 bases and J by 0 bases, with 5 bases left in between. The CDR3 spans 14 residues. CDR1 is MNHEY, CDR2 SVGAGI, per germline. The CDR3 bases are TGTGCCAGCAGTTACGGGGGCTCTGGAAACACCATATATTTT. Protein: CASSYGGSGNTIYF.

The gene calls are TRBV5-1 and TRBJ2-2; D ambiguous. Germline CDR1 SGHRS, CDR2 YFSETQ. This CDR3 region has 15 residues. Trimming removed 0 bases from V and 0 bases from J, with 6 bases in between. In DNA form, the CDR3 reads TGCGCCAGCAGCTTGGGCACAACGAACACCGGGGAGCTGTTTTTT. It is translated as CASSLGTTNTGELFF.

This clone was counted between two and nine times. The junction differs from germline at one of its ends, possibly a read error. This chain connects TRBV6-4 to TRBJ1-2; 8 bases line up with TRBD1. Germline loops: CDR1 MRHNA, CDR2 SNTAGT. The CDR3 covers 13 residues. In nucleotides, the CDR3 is TGTGCCAACAGTTACAACAGGGACAGGTTAAGAACCTTC. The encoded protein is CANSYNRDRLRTF.

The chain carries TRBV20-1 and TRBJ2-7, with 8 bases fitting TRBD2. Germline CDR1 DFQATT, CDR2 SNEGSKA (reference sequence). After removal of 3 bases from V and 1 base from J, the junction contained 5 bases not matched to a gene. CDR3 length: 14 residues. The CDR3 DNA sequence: TGCAGTGCTAGTTGGTCTAGCGGGTCCTACGAGCAGTACTTC. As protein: CSASWSSGSYEQYF.

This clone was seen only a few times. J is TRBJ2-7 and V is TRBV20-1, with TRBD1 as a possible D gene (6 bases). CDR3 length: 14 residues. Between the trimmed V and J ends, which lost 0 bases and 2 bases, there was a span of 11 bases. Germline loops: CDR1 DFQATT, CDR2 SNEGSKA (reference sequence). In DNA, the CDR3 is TGCAGTGCTAGAGATAGGGACAACCCCTACGAGCAGTACTTC. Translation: CSARDRDNPYEQYF.

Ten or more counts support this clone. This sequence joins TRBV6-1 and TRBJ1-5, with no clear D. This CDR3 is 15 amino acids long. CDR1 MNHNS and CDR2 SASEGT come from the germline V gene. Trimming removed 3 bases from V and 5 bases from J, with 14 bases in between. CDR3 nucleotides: TGTGCCAGCAGTGATCGTAAGGCTGGGGATCAGCCCCAGCATTTT. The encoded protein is CASSDRKAGDQPQHF.

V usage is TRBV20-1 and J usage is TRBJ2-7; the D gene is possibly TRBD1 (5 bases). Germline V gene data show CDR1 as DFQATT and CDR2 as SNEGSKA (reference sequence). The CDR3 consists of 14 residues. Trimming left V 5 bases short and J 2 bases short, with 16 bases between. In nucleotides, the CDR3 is TGCAGTGCTCCCAACAGACAGAGGACCTACGAGCAGTACTTC. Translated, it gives CSAPNRQRTYEQYF.

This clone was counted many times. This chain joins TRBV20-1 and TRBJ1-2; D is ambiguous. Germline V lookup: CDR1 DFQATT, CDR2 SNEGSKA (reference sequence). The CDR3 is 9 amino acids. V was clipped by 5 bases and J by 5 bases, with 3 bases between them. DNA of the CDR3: TGCAGTGCTTATTATGGCTACACCTTC. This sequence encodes CSAYYGYTF.

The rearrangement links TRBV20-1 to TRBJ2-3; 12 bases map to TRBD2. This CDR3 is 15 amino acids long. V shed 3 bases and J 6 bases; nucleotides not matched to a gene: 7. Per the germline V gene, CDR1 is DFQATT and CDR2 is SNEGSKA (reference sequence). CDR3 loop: CSARGNLAGGDTQYF. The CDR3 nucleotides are TGCAGTGCTAGGGGGAATCTAGCGGGAGGGGATACGCAGTATTTT.

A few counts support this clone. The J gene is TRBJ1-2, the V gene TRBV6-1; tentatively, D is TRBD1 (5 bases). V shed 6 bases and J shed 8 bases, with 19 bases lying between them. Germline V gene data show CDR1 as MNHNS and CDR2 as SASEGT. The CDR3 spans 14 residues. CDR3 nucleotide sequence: TGTGCCAGCAGGCCTCCGGGGACCCGTGGGGGCTACACCTTC. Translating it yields CASRPPGTRGGYTF.

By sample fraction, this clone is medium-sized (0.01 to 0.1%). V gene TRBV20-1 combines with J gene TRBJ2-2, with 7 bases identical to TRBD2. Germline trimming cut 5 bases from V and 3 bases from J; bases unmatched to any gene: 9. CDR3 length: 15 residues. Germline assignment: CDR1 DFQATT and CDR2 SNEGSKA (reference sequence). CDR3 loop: CSAQRPSGDTGELFF. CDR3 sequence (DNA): TGCAGTGCTCAACGCCCTAGCGGAGACACCGGGGAGCTGTTTTTT.

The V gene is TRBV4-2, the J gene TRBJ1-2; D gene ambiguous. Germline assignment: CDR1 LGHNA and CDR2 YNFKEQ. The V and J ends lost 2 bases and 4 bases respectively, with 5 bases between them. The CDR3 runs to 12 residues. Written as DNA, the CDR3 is TGTGCCAGCAGCCAAACTACCTATGGCTACACCTTC. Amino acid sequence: CASSQTTYGYTF.

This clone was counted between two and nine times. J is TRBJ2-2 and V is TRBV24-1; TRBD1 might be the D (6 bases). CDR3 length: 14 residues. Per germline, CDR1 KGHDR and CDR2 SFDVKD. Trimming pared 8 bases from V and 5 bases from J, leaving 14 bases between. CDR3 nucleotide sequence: TGTGCCACCACATCGACAGGAGCGACCGGGGAGCTGTTTTTT. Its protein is CATTSTGATGELFF.

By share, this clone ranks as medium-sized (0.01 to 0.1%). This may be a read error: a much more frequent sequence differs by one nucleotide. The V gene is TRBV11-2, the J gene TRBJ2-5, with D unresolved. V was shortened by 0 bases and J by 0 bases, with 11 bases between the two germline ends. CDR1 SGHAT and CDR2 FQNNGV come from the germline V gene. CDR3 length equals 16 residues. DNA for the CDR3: TGTGCCAGCAGCTTAGATTCCATGGGGTACCAAGAGACCCAGTACTTC. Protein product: CASSLDSMGYQETQYF.

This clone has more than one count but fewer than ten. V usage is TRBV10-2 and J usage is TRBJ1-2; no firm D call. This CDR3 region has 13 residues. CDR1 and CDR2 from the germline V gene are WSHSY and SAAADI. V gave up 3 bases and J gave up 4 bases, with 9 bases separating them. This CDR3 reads CASSDDLSYGYTF. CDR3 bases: TGCGCCAGCAGTGATGACCTCTCCTATGGCTACACCTTC.

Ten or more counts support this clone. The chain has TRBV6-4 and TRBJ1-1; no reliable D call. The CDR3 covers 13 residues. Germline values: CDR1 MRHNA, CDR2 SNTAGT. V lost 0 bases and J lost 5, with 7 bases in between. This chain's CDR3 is CASSDSSMTEAFF. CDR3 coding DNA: TGTGCCAGCAGTGACTCTAGTATGACTGAAGCTTTCTTT.

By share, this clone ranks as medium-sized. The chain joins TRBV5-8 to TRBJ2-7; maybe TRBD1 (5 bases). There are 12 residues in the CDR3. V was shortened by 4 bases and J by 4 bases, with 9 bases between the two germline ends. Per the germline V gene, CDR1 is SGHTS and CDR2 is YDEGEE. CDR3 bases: TGTGCCAGCAGCCTGGACATTTACGAGCAGTACTTC. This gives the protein CASSLDIYEQYF.

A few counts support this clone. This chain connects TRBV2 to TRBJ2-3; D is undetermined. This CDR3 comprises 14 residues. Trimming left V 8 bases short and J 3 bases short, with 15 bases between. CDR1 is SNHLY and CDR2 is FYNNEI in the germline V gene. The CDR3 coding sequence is TGTGCCAGCCCTCGGACGGAAGGTACAGATACGCAGTATTTT. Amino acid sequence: CASPRTEGTDTQYF.

The CDR3 loop is CASTVDGAHTGELFF. The DNA of the CDR3 is TGTGCCAGTACCGTCGACGGGGCGCACACCGGGGAGCTGTTTTTT. The V gene is TRBV19, the J gene TRBJ2-2; D may be TRBD1 or TRBD2 (5 bases each). Germline assignment: CDR1 LNHDA and CDR2 SQIVND (reference sequence). The CDR3 consists of 15 residues. V was pared by 7 bases and J by 3 bases, with 15 bases between.

The CDR3 region has the DNA TGTGCTAGTGGCACCCCAGAGGGAGGCTCGAGAAATGAGCAGTTCTTC. Residues: CASGTPEGGSRNEQFF. The gene calls are TRBV12-5 and TRBJ2-1; a possible D gene is TRBD2 (6 bases). This CDR3 is built from 16 residues. V was pared by 6 bases and J by 7 bases, with 22 bases between. The germline gives CDR1 LGHNT, CDR2 FRNRAP.